Shown below are 5 T cell receptor beta chains from a single sample sequenced in a study of PD-1 blockade in mismatch repair-deficient tumors. The antigens of these receptors remain unknown. The time point denotes: approximately ten-day in vitro stimulation with candidate neoantigen peptide 3. Profiled with immunoSEQ multiplex PCR; TCRdb holds only in-frame clones, not every one. The profile shows 10,000 or so clones, around nine tenths of them singletons. Sequenced here: cells cultured in vitro, sampled from a patient treated with pembrolizumab. The receptors derive from an adult with mismatch repair-deficient cancer.

This clone was seen only once. The CDR3 is CASSPLAVSYNEQFF. The CDR3 nucleotides are TGCGCCAGCAGCCCTCTGGCTGTGTCCTACAATGAGCAGTTCTTC. The J gene is TRBJ2-1, the V gene TRBV4-1; D unclear. Germline lookup yields CDR1 MGHRA and CDR2 YSYEKL. The V end was cut by 4 bases, the J end by 1 base, with 11 bases between. This CDR3 comprises 15 residues.

V and J are TRBV28 and TRBJ2-7; 14 positions match TRBD2. Germline assignment: CDR1 MDHEN and CDR2 SYDVKM. The CDR3 has 18 residues. V lost 4 bases to trimming and J lost 3 bases; unmatched junction nucleotides: 11. The CDR3 DNA follows: TGTGCCAGCAGTTCAATGCCCCGACTAGCGGGAGGGGACTACGAGCAGTACTTC. It specifies CASSSMPRLAGGDYEQYF.

The V call is TRBV30, the J call TRBJ2-7, with 8 bases that match TRBD2. V shed 3 bases, J shed 5 bases, and the junction held 6 bases outside the gene matches. CDR3 length: 13 amino acids. CDR1 GTSNPN and CDR2 SVGIG come from the germline V gene (reference sequence). The CDR3 DNA reads as TGTGCCTGGAGATACGGGAGGGCCCACGAGCAGTACTTC. Protein product: CAWRYGRAHEQYF.

The chain joins TRBV5-1 to TRBJ2-5; TRBD2 matches at 11 bases. Germline V lookup: CDR1 SGHRS, CDR2 YFSETQ. The V segment lost 0 bases and the J segment 5 bases; nucleotides outside the gene matches: 3. CDR3 length equals 15 residues. CDR3 sequence reads: CASSLALAGEETQYF. CDR3 bases: TGCGCCAGCAGCTTGGCACTAGCGGGAGAGGAGACCCAGTACTTC.

The chain carries TRBV5-1 and TRBJ2-5, with 8 positions matching TRBD2. Per the germline V gene, CDR1 is SGHRS and CDR2 is YFSETQ. Germline trimming cut 3 bases from V and 0 bases from J; bases unmatched to any gene: 7. The CDR3 runs to 16 residues. The CDR3 DNA is TGCGCCAGCAGCTCTGCACTAGCGGCGGACCAAGAGACCCAGTACTTC. Translating gives CASSSALAADQETQYF. The complete variable domain, with remaining parts taken from reference TRBV5-1 and TRBJ2-5, reads KAGVTQTPRYLIKTRGQQVTLSCSPISGHRSVSWYQQTPGQGLQFLFEYFSETQRNKGNFPGRFSGRQFSNSRSEMNVSTLELGDSALYLCASSSALAADQETQYFGPGTRLLVL.